The source of this TCR beta chain is a study of blood T cell repertoires in COVID-19. At the level of the study: Donors in the United States, Italy and Spain gave samples during acute or convalescent COVID-19. PBMCs, B-cell-depleted T cells, or T cells were the source of the cDNA or gDNA that made up the material.

Losses at the gene ends were 2 bases for V and 9 bases for J; bases not matched to a gene: 9. Germline V lookup: CDR1 SNHLY, CDR2 FYNNEI. CDR3 length equals 15 residues. Produced via immunoSEQ multiplex PCR; TCRdb's table is partial and in-frame only. Among about 170,000 clones listed, roughly nine tenths were seen once. The V call is TRBV2, the J call TRBJ2-4, with 8 bases identical to TRBD1. The clonotype originates from an elderly woman in a cohort sampled during active or convalescent COVID-19. The sample comprised peripheral blood. The chain's CDR3 is CASSETSGGVGIQYF. CDR3 in DNA: TGTGCCAGCAGTGAAACGTCAGGGGGCGTGGGCATTCAGTACTTC.